These 32 T cell receptor beta chains originate from one sample sequenced in a study of blood T cells in healthy people across ages. A J-beta primer mix and a sample-barcoded 5' primer were used in a second PCR of roughly 7 to 12 cycles. Using its own MiXCR run on the 5' RACE reads, TCRdb lists one record per CDR3 protein. The repertoire holds hundreds of thousands of distinct CDR3 sequences, with 49% as singletons. Sequences were obtained from blood. The receptors were sampled from a woman aged 60-75 years in good health.

On this clonotype: A much larger clone lies a single base off, so this may be a read error. This rearrangement joins TRBV27 to TRBJ2-7; D unresolved. Per germline, CDR1 MNHEY and CDR2 SMNVEV (reference sequence). The CDR3 has 14 amino acids. In nucleotides, the CDR3 is TGTGCCAGCAGTGTATCGATAGGCCTAGTCGAGCAGTACTTC. Amino acid sequence: CASSVSIGLVEQYF.

A few counts support this clonotype. V gene TRBV5-1 combines with J gene TRBJ2-3; D unclear. CDR1 and CDR2 (germline): SGHRS, YFSETQ. The ends were cut back, 6 bases at V and 4 bases at J, with 6 bases in the middle. The CDR3 spans 11 residues. In DNA form, the CDR3 reads TGCGCCAGCACAGCAGCAGATACGCAGTATTTT. Translated, it gives CASTAADTQYF.

This clonotype showed up just a few times. This chain joins TRBV4-3 and TRBJ2-7; 10 nucleotides agree with TRBD1. This CDR3 has 14 amino acids. V shed 1 base, J shed 7 bases, and the junction held 4 bases outside the gene matches. Germline lookup yields CDR1 LGHNA and CDR2 YSLEER. The CDR3 bases are TGCGCCAGCAGCCAAGGACAGGGGGCGGATGAGCAGTACTTC. Protein product: CASSQGQGADEQYF.

V and J are TRBV7-9 and TRBJ2-3; a possible D gene is TRBD2 (6 bases). This CDR3 contains 15 residues. The germline V and J ends were trimmed by 0 bases and 2 bases, with 9 bases remaining between them. Per the germline V gene, CDR1 is SEHNR and CDR2 is FQNEAQ (reference sequence). CDR3 region: CASSLAGGATDTQYF. The CDR3 region has the DNA TGTGCCAGCAGCTTAGCCGGCGGGGCCACAGATACGCAGTATTTT.

The chain is built from TRBV2 and TRBJ2-7, with 7 bases matching TRBD1. V lost 4 bases, J lost 3 bases, and 3 bases stayed unmatched. Germline lookup yields CDR1 SNHLY and CDR2 FYNNEI. The CDR3 sequence is 13 residues long. The CDR3 nucleotides read TGTGCCAGCAGTGTGGGACAGCTCTACGAGCAGTACTTC. It specifies CASSVGQLYEQYF. Using reference TRBV2 and TRBJ2-7 for the parts outside the CDR3, the full variable domain is EPEVTQTPSHQVTQMGQEVILRCVPISNHLYFYWYRQILGQKVEFLVSFYNNEISEKSEIFDDQFSVERPDGSNFTLKIRSTKLEDSAMYFCASSVGQLYEQYFGPGTRLTVT.

This clonotype was counted a few times. The gene calls are TRBV5-1 and TRBJ2-7; either TRBD1 or TRBD2 may fit D (5 bases each). Trimming stripped 2 bases from V and 7 bases from J, with 13 bases between. Germline V lookup: CDR1 SGHRS, CDR2 YFSETQ. CDR3 length: 13 residues. CDR3 in amino acids: CASSFSGPGEQYF. The CDR3 DNA reads as TGCGCCAGCAGCTTCTCAGGGCCGGGGGAGCAGTACTTC.

The rearrangement uses TRBV29-1 and TRBJ2-7; D ambiguous. Germline CDR1 is SQVTM and CDR2 is ANQGSEA. The CDR3 is made up of 13 amino acids. Deletions cut 3 bases from V and 7 bases from J, with 16 bases between. The CDR3 is CSVEPQSPEEQYF. The CDR3 DNA sequence: TGCAGCGTTGAGCCGCAGAGCCCGGAGGAGCAGTACTTC.

This clonotype was observed a handful of times. The CDR3 protein is CASSTTTGEAGYTF. CDR3 nucleotides: TGCGCCAGCAGCACGACGACAGGGGAGGCTGGCTACACCTTC. V and J are TRBV5-1 and TRBJ1-2; 8 bases agree with TRBD1. Germline loops: CDR1 SGHRS, CDR2 YFSETQ. With 4 bases clipped from V and 7 bases from J, the junction kept 9 bases outside the gene matches. This CDR3 has 14 residues.

Worth noting for this clonotype: A much bigger clone sits one base away, suggesting this may be a read error. V is TRBV12-3 or TRBV12-4 and J is TRBJ2-2; 7 bases fit TRBD1. The V and J ends lost 7 bases and 5 bases, in that order; junction bases with no gene match: 4. The CDR3 totals 13 residues. The CDR3 loop is CASNQQGTGELFF. Written as DNA, the CDR3 is TGTGCCAGCAATCAACAGGGGACCGGGGAGCTGTTTTTT.

The CDR3 protein is CASSSMDSDYGYTF. Here the CDR3 DNA reads TGTGCCAGCAGTTCCATGGACAGTGACTATGGCTACACCTTC. The chain is built from TRBV12-3 or TRBV12-4 and TRBJ1-2, with D possibly being TRBD1 (6 bases). The CDR3 extends over 14 amino acids. Trimming removed 4 bases at V and 3 bases at J, with 12 bases between.

This clonotype has only a few counts. The chain uses TRBV20-1 and TRBJ2-1; 8 nucleotides match TRBD1. Germline V gene data show CDR1 as DFQATT and CDR2 as SNEGSKA (reference sequence). This CDR3 has 15 residues. J lost 4 bases, V lost 6 bases, and 11 bases had no gene match. For the CDR3, the DNA is TGCAGTGCCTATACAGGGGGAAGGAGTTACAATGAGCAGTTCTTC. Translation gives CSAYTGGRSYNEQFF.

The chain is built from TRBV7-2 and TRBJ1-2; the match to TRBD1 covers 9 bases. V lost 5 bases and J lost 2; bases outside the gene matches: 9. Looked up from germline, CDR1 is SGHTA and CDR2 is FQGNSA. The CDR3 spans 16 residues. CDR3 in amino acids: CASSLNRGQGNYGYTF. CDR3 coding DNA: TGTGCCAGCAGCCTCAACAGGGGGCAAGGAAACTATGGCTACACCTTC.

In regard to this clonotype: The junction and the germline gene differ at one end; a read error may be behind it. This chain joins TRBV3-1 and TRBJ2-1; 11 nucleotides agree with TRBD1. This CDR3 has 15 amino acids. Germline CDR1 LGHDT, CDR2 YNNKEL (reference sequence). The DNA of the CDR3 is TGTGCTAGCAGCCGAGGACAGGGGGCCTGGAATGAGCAGTTCTTC. This translates into CASSRGQGAWNEQFF.

J is TRBJ2-5 and V is TRBV20-1; TRBD2 matches 10 bases. The V and J ends lost 4 bases and 4 bases, in that order; junction bases with no gene match: 12. Germline CDR1 reads DFQATT; CDR2 reads SNEGSKA (reference sequence). This CDR3 contains 16 residues. CDR3 in DNA: TGCAGTGCTATCTCGGCAGCGGGAGGGGTCAGAGAGACCCAGTACTTC. It yields the protein CSAISAAGGVRETQYF.

The chain joins TRBV7-2 to TRBJ1-2; TRBD1 might be the D (5 bases). In germline, CDR1 is SGHTA, CDR2 FQGNSA. Between the trimmed V and J ends, which lost 4 bases and 7 bases, there was a span of 22 bases. There are 16 residues in the CDR3. CDR3 coding DNA: TGTGCCAGCAGCTCCTCGGTATTTGAGGGGACTTGTGGCTACACCTTC. The encoded protein is CASSSSVFEGTCGYTF.

Only a few counts were recorded for this clonotype. The chain employs TRBV4-3 and TRBJ2-3; 12 nucleotides match TRBD2. This CDR3 comprises 19 residues. The V gene end was trimmed by 0 bases and the J gene end by 3 bases; junction bases not matched to a gene: 10. CDR1 and CDR2 (germline): LGHNA, YSLEER. The CDR3 here is CASSQDTASGRAETDTQYF. The CDR3 DNA reads as TGCGCCAGCAGCCAAGATACGGCTAGCGGGAGGGCCGAGACAGATACGCAGTATTTT.

This chain joins TRBV4-3 and TRBJ2-1; 7 nucleotides align to TRBD2. Losses at the gene ends were 0 bases for V and 8 bases for J; bases not matched to a gene: 10. The CDR3 runs to 16 residues. Per the germline V gene, CDR1 is LGHNA and CDR2 is YSLEER. DNA for the CDR3: TGCGCCAGCAGCCAAGATCGTGATAGCGGGCTCTATGAGCAGTTCTTC. This gives the protein CASSQDRDSGLYEQFF.

This sequence joins TRBV14 and TRBJ2-7, with 8 bases lining up with TRBD1. The germline CDR1 and CDR2 sequences are SGHDN and FVKESK. The CDR3 sequence is 16 residues long. J was trimmed by 6 bases and V by 2 bases; bases with no gene match: 12. This CDR3 is CASSQLRGQGDSEQYF. The CDR3 nucleotides read TGTGCCAGCAGCCAACTTCGAGGACAGGGTGATTCCGAGCAGTACTTC.

The chain carries TRBV27 and TRBJ2-1, with 14 nucleotides matching TRBD2. This CDR3 has 17 amino acids. Germline values: CDR1 MNHEY, CDR2 SMNVEV (reference sequence). The ends lost 3 bases at V and 6 bases at J; junction bases unmatched: 7. CDR3 nucleotides: TGTGCCAGCAGTTTCGGGACTAGCGGGAGAATGTCCAATGAGCAGTTCTTC. The encoded protein is CASSFGTSGRMSNEQFF.

V and J are TRBV29-1 and TRBJ2-1; D might be TRBD2 (5 bases). V was trimmed by 5 bases and J by 0 bases, leaving 11 bases between them. Germline V gene lookup returns CDR1 SQVTM and CDR2 ANQGSEA. There are 14 residues in the CDR3. Here the CDR3 DNA reads TGCAGCGTTTGGTTAGGGAGCTCCTACAATGAGCAGTTCTTC. It is translated as CSVWLGSSYNEQFF.

The V gene is TRBV7-2, the J gene TRBJ1-4, with 8 bases that match TRBD1. Per germline, CDR1 SGHTA and CDR2 FQGNSA. CDR3 length equals 15 residues. Germline trimming cut 1 base from V and 7 bases from J; bases unmatched to any gene: 5. CDR3 amino acids: CASSLVTGGPEKLFF. The CDR3 DNA is TGTGCCAGCAGCTTAGTAACAGGGGGTCCTGAAAAACTGTTTTTT.

The J gene is TRBJ2-4, the V gene TRBV7-2; a weak D match, TRBD2 (6 bases). The J call may not be correct, given that the DNA end is closer to TRBJ2-5. The germline V gene has CDR1 SGHTA and CDR2 FQGNSA. The CDR3 contains 14 residues. The CDR3 sequence is CASSLSRETETQYF. The CDR3 DNA follows: TGTGCCAGCAGCTTGAGCCGGGAGACAGAGACCCAGTACTTC.

This rearrangement joins TRBV7-2 to TRBJ1-4; 10 bases are a match to TRBD1. The CDR3 totals 15 residues. V trimming: 1 base; J trimming: 7 bases; junction bases outside the gene matches: 3. In germline, CDR1 is SGHTA, CDR2 FQGNSA. This chain's CDR3 is CASSLGGDRGEKLFF. The CDR3 nucleotides read TGTGCCAGCAGCTTAGGGGGGGACAGGGGTGAAAAACTGTTTTTT.

Details on this clonotype: Since the CDR3 does not end with the conserved phenylalanine or tryptophan, this likely comes from a read error. The chain employs TRBV4-2 and TRBJ2-5; perhaps TRBD1 as D (6 bases). The CDR3 is made up of 15 amino acids. V dropped 1 base and J dropped 0 bases, with 9 bases sitting between them. Germline loops: CDR1 LGHNA, CDR2 YNFKEQ. The CDR3 DNA reads as TGTGCCAGCAGCCAAGCAGGGGAGTACCAAGAGACCCAGTACTTA. Encoded protein: CASSQAGEYQETQYL.

The CDR3 DNA reads as TGCGCCAGCAGCTCGGGGGCGGGACAGGGGAACAATGAGCAGTACTTC. This sequence encodes CASSSGAGQGNNEQYF. V is TRBV5-1 and J is TRBJ2-5, with 10 bases matching TRBD1. Germline V gives CDR1 SGHRS, CDR2 YFSETQ. The V gene end was trimmed by 3 bases and the J gene end by 11 bases; junction bases not matched to a gene: 16. This CDR3 has 16 residues.

V gene TRBV24-1 combines with J gene TRBJ2-5, with 7 bases fitting TRBD2. Looked up from germline, CDR1 is KGHDR and CDR2 is SFDVKD. With V trimmed by 5 bases and J by 11 bases, 10 bases remained unmatched. This CDR3 is 13 amino acids long. CDR3 nucleotides: TGTGCCACCAGTGGAGGAAGCGGGAATGAGCAGTACTTC. It codes for CATSGGSGNEQYF.

The rearrangement uses TRBV3-1 and TRBJ2-5, with TRBD2 matching over 8 bases. The J call may be faulty, since TRBJ2-7 better matches the DNA end. Looked up from germline, CDR1 is LGHDT and CDR2 is YNNKEL (reference sequence). The CDR3 covers 15 residues. CDR3: CASSHISGSHHEQYF. Here the CDR3 DNA reads TGTGCCAGCAGCCATATAAGCGGGAGTCACCACGAGCAGTACTTC.

The chain uses TRBV20-1 and TRBJ1-6; weak D call: TRBD1 (6 bases). CDR1 is DFQATT, CDR2 SNEGSKA, per germline (reference sequence). Trimming removed 2 bases from V and 4 bases from J, with 12 bases in between. CDR3 length: 15 amino acids. The chain's CDR3 is CSARSVQGYNSPLHF. The CDR3 DNA reads TGCAGTGCTAGATCCGTACAGGGTTATAATTCACCCCTCCACTTT.

This clonotype showed up many times. The chain couples TRBV29-1 to TRBJ1-2, with D tentatively TRBD1 (5 bases). CDR1 is SQVTM, CDR2 ANQGSEA, per germline. This CDR3 region has 15 residues. Deletions cut 1 base from V and 3 bases from J, with 15 bases between. The CDR3, as DNA: TGCAGCGTTGAAGTCGGCAGCCGAGGGGACTATGGCTACACCTTC. Protein product: CSVEVGSRGDYGYTF.

By share, this clonotype counts as medium-sized. The chain recombines TRBV7-8 with TRBJ2-1; D may be TRBD2 (6 bases). The germline V and J ends were trimmed by 5 bases and 7 bases, with 15 bases remaining between them. The length of the CDR3 is 14 residues. CDR1 and CDR2 from the germline V gene are SGHVS and FQNEAQ. CDR3 coding DNA: TGTGCCAGCAGCGGGACTGGGGGTTGGAATGAGCAGTTCTTC. It codes for CASSGTGGWNEQFF.

Ten or more counts support this clonotype. The chain has TRBV5-5 and TRBJ2-5; TRBD1 or TRBD2 may be the D gene (6 bases each). Germline V CDR1 and CDR2: SGHKS, YYEKEE (reference sequence). With 4 bases removed from V and 5 bases from J, the gap between germline ends came to 18 bases. The CDR3 has 15 amino acids. In DNA, the CDR3 is TGTGCCAGCAGCCTGCAGACGGGGGCGGTGGAGACCCAGTACTTC. Translation: CASSLQTGAVETQYF.

The V and J genes are TRBV29-1 and TRBJ2-3; no clear D. Trimming removed 7 bases from V and 6 bases from J, with 20 bases in between. The CDR3 is 14 amino acids. CDR1 is SQVTM, CDR2 ANQGSEA, per germline. CDR3 residues: CSATADRSPDTQYF. The CDR3, as DNA: TGCAGCGCCACTGCGGATAGGTCTCCTGATACGCAGTATTTT.